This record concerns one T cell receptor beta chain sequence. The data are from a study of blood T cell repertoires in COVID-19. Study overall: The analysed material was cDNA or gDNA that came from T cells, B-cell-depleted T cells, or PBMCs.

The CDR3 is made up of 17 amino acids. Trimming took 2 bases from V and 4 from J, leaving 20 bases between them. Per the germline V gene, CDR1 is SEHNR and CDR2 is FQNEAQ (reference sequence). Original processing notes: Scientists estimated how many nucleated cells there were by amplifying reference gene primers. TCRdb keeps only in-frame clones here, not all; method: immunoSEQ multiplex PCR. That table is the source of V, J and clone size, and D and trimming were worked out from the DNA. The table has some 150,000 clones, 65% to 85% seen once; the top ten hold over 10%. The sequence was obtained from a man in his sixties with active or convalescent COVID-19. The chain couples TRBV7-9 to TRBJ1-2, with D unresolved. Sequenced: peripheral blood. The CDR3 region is CASSLFAGGSRVYGYTF. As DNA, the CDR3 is TGTGCCAGCAGCTTATTCGCAGGAGGAAGTCGGGTCTATGGCTACACCTTC.